What follows is one T cell receptor (beta chain) and its context. Its antigen remains unknown. The sample belongs to a study of chemoradiotherapy in HPV16-positive cancers. Study information: Candidate HPV-specific T-cell clones and common TCR motifs came from functional assays in two HPV16-positive patients. Study-wide results and caveats: Non-HPV-specific T cells did not expand in tumors during treatment, whereas candidate HPV-specific clones and E7-related motifs did.

Here immunoSEQ multiplex PCR was the method, and the copy in TCRdb shows in-frame clones only, minus some. The data show about 32,000 clones, more than 70% seen once. This CDR3 is 15 amino acids long. V lost 6 bases to trimming and J lost 5 bases, with 17 bases between them. Germline values: CDR1 SNHLY, CDR2 FYNNEI. The source is a human donor with HPV-associated anogenital cancer. The source material was blood, sampled from a patient who underwent chemoradiotherapy. This chain connects TRBV2 to TRBJ1-5; D ambiguous. The CDR3 protein is CASSPPPVVDQPQHF. DNA of the CDR3: TGTGCCAGCAGCCCCCCACCCGTCGTTGATCAGCCCCAGCATTTT.